This T cell receptor beta chain was sequenced during a study of shared clonotypes between healthy human individuals. Generated by immunoSEQ multiplex PCR, the TCRdb table keeps only in-frame clones and is missing some. The sample yields a few million clones, around 92% seen once. Germline CDR1 reads LNHDA; CDR2 reads SQIVND (reference sequence). V was clipped by 3 bases and J by 8 bases, with 10 bases between them. The CDR3 runs 13 residues. The rearrangement uses TRBV19 and TRBJ1-4; D remains unclear. The sequence was collected from a man aged 18 to 29 in good health. Some clones in this sample may be carry-over from other donors' samples. The material sequenced was naive CD4+ T cells from PBMCs. Subset defined: CD45RA+ positively selected. The CDR3 spells CASSIPGLEKLFF. The CDR3, as DNA: TGTGCCAGTAGTATCCCAGGACTGGAAAAACTGTTTTTT.